The 9 T cell receptor beta chains reported below all come from one sample, sequenced in a study of T cells in Graves' hyperthyroidism and ophthalmopathy. RNA transcripts provided the source from which TCR beta CDR3 regions were amplified. During a first-round RT-PCR of the TCR CDR3, the HTBI primer set was used. TCRdb analysed the multiplex PCR reads with MiXCR anew, one entry per CDR3 protein. The sample carries 600,000 to 900,000 distinct CDR3 sequences, around 15% recorded once. Sequencing was performed on blood. All receptors derive from a man between 18 and 35 years old with Graves' hyperthyroidism.

This clonotype was detected many times. The CDR3, as DNA: TGTGCCAGCAGCTTACTGGCGGGGTACTACGAGCAGTACTTC. It specifies CASSLLAGYYEQYF. The chain employs TRBV7-2 and TRBJ2-7; TRBD2 is a possible D gene (6 bases). Per the germline V gene, CDR1 is SGHTA and CDR2 is FQGNSA. The CDR3 is made up of 14 amino acids. V lost 2 bases and J lost 3, with 11 bases in between.

This clonotype was counted at least ten times. J is TRBJ2-1 and V is TRBV7-6; 8 bases agree with TRBD2. V was clipped by 2 bases and J by 6 bases; unmatched bases: 9. The CDR3 loop spans 16 amino acids. The germline gives CDR1 SGHVS, CDR2 FNYEAQ. CDR3 nucleotide sequence: TGTGCCAGCAGCTTACGGTTCCTAGCGGGCGGCAATGAGCAGTTCTTC. Its translation is CASSLRFLAGGNEQFF.

This clonotype was counted a few times. The rearrangement uses TRBV3-1 and TRBJ1-2, with 7 nucleotides matching TRBD1. The germline V gene has CDR1 LGHDT and CDR2 YNNKEL (reference sequence). Trimming at V came to 4 bases and at J to 3 bases, leaving 11 bases not matched to a gene. This CDR3 has 16 residues. CDR3 DNA: TGTGCCAGCAGCCTCAACGCCCGGGACAGATACTATGGCTACACCTTC. The encoded protein is CASSLNARDRYYGYTF.

As DNA, the CDR3 is TGCGCCAGCAGCCTCCAAGGGAGCGGCGGAGATACGCAGTATTTT. It is translated as CASSLQGSGGDTQYF. The genes are TRBV4-3 and TRBJ2-3; D may be TRBD2 (5 bases). The germline V and J ends were trimmed by 4 bases and 5 bases, with 16 bases remaining between them. In germline, CDR1 is LGHNA, CDR2 YSLEER. The CDR3 is 15 amino acids.

In this sample, this clonotype turned up a few times. CDR3 region: CASSSSAGTETQYF. CDR3 nucleotide sequence: TGTGCCAGCAGCTCCTCCGCGGGTACCGAGACCCAGTACTTC. The rearrangement joins TRBV7-9 to TRBJ2-5; the D gene is possibly TRBD2 (5 bases). Trimming cost V 4 bases and J 5 bases, with 14 bases left between them. The germline V gene encodes CDR1 SEHNR and CDR2 FQNEAQ (reference sequence). There are 14 residues in the CDR3.

The gene calls are TRBV20-1 and TRBJ1-5, with D unresolved. Germline V gene lookup returns CDR1 DFQATT and CDR2 SNEGSKA (reference sequence). The CDR3 has 12 residues. The V and J ends lost 5 bases and 7 bases respectively, with 12 bases between them. As DNA, the CDR3 is TGCAGTGCTTCAAGGGTGGAACAGCCCCAGCATTTT. This sequence encodes CSASRVEQPQHF.

In its sample, this clonotype was seen many times. The chain recombines TRBV13 with TRBJ2-1; 9 positions match TRBD1. The ends lost 5 bases at V and 7 bases at J; junction bases unmatched: 3. This CDR3 comprises 13 residues. CDR1 and CDR2 from the germline V gene are PRHDT and FYEKMQ (reference sequence). This CDR3 is CASSRTGDNEQFF. DNA for the CDR3: TGTGCCAGCAGCAGGACAGGGGATAATGAGCAGTTCTTC.

This clonotype was seen at least ten times. The rearrangement uses TRBV28 and TRBJ2-7; D might be TRBD2 (6 bases). Trimming took off 1 base at V and 3 bases at J, with 13 bases between the two ends. The CDR3 totals 15 residues. From germline, CDR1 is MDHEN and CDR2 SYDVKM. In DNA, the CDR3 is TGTGCCAGCAGTTTATTAGGGCTGGGGGGCTACGAGCAGTACTTC. It specifies CASSLLGLGGYEQYF.

This clonotype appeared many times. J is TRBJ1-5 and V is TRBV27, with unresolved D. The ends were cut back, 3 bases at V and 11 bases at J, with 14 bases in the middle. CDR3 length: 13 residues. Germline CDR1 reads MNHEY; CDR2 reads SMNVEV (reference sequence). The CDR3 protein is CASSLADGSTQHF. For the CDR3, the DNA is TGTGCCAGCAGTTTGGCGGACGGGTCGACCCAGCATTTT.